One sample yielded the 24 T cell receptor beta chains listed below, sequenced in a study of blood T cell repertoires in COVID-19. The repertoire was sequenced with immunoSEQ multiplex PCR; TCRdb's copy has only in-frame clones and lacks some. The top ten clones hold 1.5% to 1.7% of a sample with roughly 380,000 clones, approximately 89% of them seen once. The source material was peripheral blood. The receptors were gathered from a woman in her forties with COVID-19, enrolled during active disease.

The gene calls are TRBV12-3 or TRBV12-4 and TRBJ1-1; weak D call: TRBD1 (5 bases). V was pared by 3 bases and J by 10 bases, with 15 bases between. The CDR3 covers 13 residues. CDR3 nucleotides: TGTGCCAGCAGTTTGGGGCAGTTGCTGGCAGCTTTCTTT. Residues: CASSLGQLLAAFF.

This clone was counted between two and nine times. The V call is TRBV7-3, the J call TRBJ2-3; D not resolved. Trimming took 5 bases from V and 5 from J, leaving 17 bases between them. The CDR3 contains 15 residues. The germline CDR1 and CDR2 sequences are SGHTA and FQGTGA. Here the CDR3 DNA reads TGTGCCAGCAGCGAAAACCCCAGTAGAGGAGATACGCAGTATTTT. It yields the protein CASSENPSRGDTQYF.

J is TRBJ2-3 and V is TRBV7-2, with a weak D call TRBD1 (6 bases). V lost 0 bases to trimming and J lost 2 bases, with 15 bases between them. The CDR3 loop spans 17 amino acids. Germline CDR1 SGHTA, CDR2 FQGNSA. In DNA form, the CDR3 reads TGTGCCAGCAGCTTAGCGTGGGGGCCCTTTAACACAGATACGCAGTATTTT. Amino acid sequence: CASSLAWGPFNTDTQYF. Full variable domain (rest looked up from reference TRBV7-2 and TRBJ2-3): GAGVSQSPSNKVTEKGKDVELRCDPISGHTALYWYRQSLGQGLEFLIYFQGNSAPDKSGLPSDRFSAERTGGSVSTLTIQRTQQEDSAVYLCASSLAWGPFNTDTQYFGPGTRLTVL.

This chain joins TRBV24-1 and TRBJ2-7; 8 positions agree with TRBD1. The trim removed 9 bases at V and 4 bases at J, leaving 1 base unmatched. CDR1 is KGHDR and CDR2 is SFDVKD in the germline V gene. The CDR3 contains 11 residues. CDR3 sequence (DNA): TGTGCCACCGGACAGGGATACGAGCAGTACTTC. Protein: CATGQGYEQYF.

The rearrangement joins TRBV6-5 to TRBJ1-2; 8 bases line up with TRBD1. The CDR3 covers 15 residues. The junction had 7 bases not matched to a gene; V was cut back by 6 bases and J by 1 base. The V gene's germline CDR1 is MNHEY and CDR2 SVGAGI. CDR3 sequence (DNA): TGTGCCAGCAGCCCCCGGGACAGGCATAACTATGGCTACACCTTC. Encoded protein: CASSPRDRHNYGYTF.

The table lists this clone with a count of one. The genes are TRBV7-9 and TRBJ1-2; 9 nucleotides agree with TRBD1. With V trimmed by 3 bases and J by 2 bases, 4 bases remained unmatched. The CDR3 has 15 amino acids. The germline CDR1 and CDR2 sequences are SEHNR and FQNEAQ (reference sequence). CDR3 residues: CASSFRGQGNYGYTF. CDR3 nucleotides: TGTGCCAGCAGCTTCCGGGGACAGGGCAACTATGGCTACACCTTC.

The chain uses TRBV5-1 and TRBJ2-1; 8 nucleotides line up with TRBD2. This CDR3 spans 14 amino acids. J was trimmed by 7 bases and V by 4 bases; bases with no gene match: 7. From germline, CDR1 is SGHRS and CDR2 YFSETQ. The CDR3 DNA reads as TGCGCCAGCAGCACACGGACTAGCTGGAATGAGCAGTTCTTC. It is translated as CASSTRTSWNEQFF.

This chain uses TRBV2 with TRBJ1-2; maybe TRBD1 (6 bases). The germline CDR1 and CDR2 sequences are SNHLY and FYNNEI. The CDR3 consists of 15 residues. Trimming pared 6 bases from V and 4 bases from J, leaving 18 bases between. The CDR3 sequence: CASRWNRDRSYGYTF. CDR3 in DNA: TGTGCCAGCAGGTGGAACAGGGATCGCAGCTATGGCTACACCTTC.

This chain uses TRBV15 with TRBJ2-3, with a possible D match to TRBD1 (6 bases). The CDR3 sequence is 16 residues long. Per germline, CDR1 LNHNV and CDR2 YYDKDF (reference sequence). V was cut by 1 base and J by 2 bases, with 13 bases left in between. The CDR3, as DNA: TGTGCCACCAGCAGAGGGGCAGGGGTCTTCACAGATACGCAGTATTTT. It encodes CATSRGAGVFTDTQYF.

This chain connects TRBV6-2 or TRBV6-3 to TRBJ1-5; D not resolved. The CDR3 is made up of 13 amino acids. Trimming took 1 base from V and 7 from J, leaving 8 bases between them. The V gene's germline CDR1 is MNHEY and CDR2 SVGEGT. In DNA form, the CDR3 reads TGTGCCAGCAGTTACTTCGGAGAGCAGCCCCAGCATTTT. Protein product: CASSYFGEQPQHF.

J is TRBJ1-1 and V is TRBV27, with D uncertain. Trimming took 6 bases from V and 0 from J, leaving 17 bases between them. This CDR3 spans 16 amino acids. Germline assignment: CDR1 MNHEY and CDR2 SMNVEV (reference sequence). CDR3 DNA sequence: TGTGCCAGCAGCCCCATGCGGGGAAACATGAACACTGAAGCTTTCTTT. This translates into CASSPMRGNMNTEAFF.

The chain recombines TRBV6-5 with TRBJ1-3, with D perhaps matching TRBD1 (5 bases). The CDR3 runs 15 residues. Trimming removed 5 bases from V and 1 base from J, with 12 bases in between. Germline lookup yields CDR1 MNHEY and CDR2 SVGAGI. CDR3 bases: TGTGCCAGCAGTAGACAGATCCCTTCTGGAAACACCATATATTTT. Its translation is CASSRQIPSGNTIYF.

The chain links TRBV11-3 to TRBJ1-1; D perhaps matches TRBD1 (5 bases). The CDR3 has 13 amino acids. Germline values: CDR1 SGHNT, CDR2 YENEEA. With 5 bases removed from V and 5 bases from J, the gap between germline ends came to 12 bases. In nucleotides, the CDR3 is TGTGCCAGCAGCAGACAGTGGGGAACTGAAGCTTTCTTT. It yields the protein CASSRQWGTEAFF.

The CDR3 coding sequence is TGCGCCAGCAGCCAAGTTGGAGCGGGAGAGCAGTACTTC. This gives the protein CASSQVGAGEQYF. The chain combines TRBV4-3 with TRBJ2-7; 7 bases agree with TRBD2. Unmatched junction bases numbered 4, after V lost 1 base and J lost 7 bases. Germline V gene lookup returns CDR1 LGHNA and CDR2 YSLEER. The CDR3 has 13 amino acids.

The genes are TRBV5-6 and TRBJ2-1; 13 bases map to TRBD2. The V gene's germline CDR1 is SGHDT and CDR2 YYEEEE. J lost 2 bases, V lost 2 bases, and 1 base had no gene match. This CDR3 has 16 residues. CDR3 bases: TGTGCCAGCAGCTTCGGACTAGCGGGAGCCTACAATGAGCAGTTCTTC. It encodes CASSFGLAGAYNEQFF.

V usage is TRBV28 and J usage is TRBJ1-2; D uncertain. Looked up from germline, CDR1 is MDHEN and CDR2 is SYDVKM. This CDR3 spans 13 amino acids. Trimming removed 6 bases at V and 7 bases at J, with 15 bases between. The DNA of the CDR3 is TGTGCCAGCAGGACTGGGTATTCCGTTGGCTACACCTTC. Protein sequence: CASRTGYSVGYTF.

The V gene is TRBV9, the J gene TRBJ1-1; 9 bases map to TRBD1. There are 16 residues in the CDR3. With 3 bases clipped from V and 5 bases from J, the junction kept 11 bases outside the gene matches. Germline loops: CDR1 SGDLS, CDR2 YYNGEE. The CDR3 DNA sequence: TGTGCCAGCAGCGCCATAGCGACAGGGGGAAGGACTGAAGCTTTCTTT. This codes for CASSAIATGGRTEAFF.

This clone was counted a few times. The chain uses TRBV4-3 and TRBJ2-1; TRBD1 matches at 10 bases. The CDR3 sequence is 18 residues long. J gave up 4 bases and V 4 bases, and 13 bases lay outside the gene matches. The germline V gene encodes CDR1 LGHNA and CDR2 YSLEER. Here the CDR3 DNA reads TGCGCCAGCAGCCGGACAGGGGGGAGCGGGGGCGCTTACAATGAGCAGTTCTTC. The encoded protein is CASSRTGGSGGAYNEQFF.

This sequence joins TRBV28 and TRBJ2-7, with 9 bases lining up with TRBD2. The CDR3 spans 16 residues. Germline CDR1 MDHEN, CDR2 SYDVKM. V was pared by 2 bases and J by 3 bases, with 8 bases of the junction left unmatched. The chain's CDR3 is CASSLRSSGKLYEQYF. The CDR3 bases are TGTGCCAGCAGTTTACGATCTAGCGGGAAACTCTACGAGCAGTACTTC.

The V gene is TRBV20-1, the J gene TRBJ2-7; maybe TRBD1 (6 bases). Germline V gene lookup returns CDR1 DFQATT and CDR2 SNEGSKA (reference sequence). V was trimmed by 3 bases and J by 2 bases, leaving 11 bases between them. The CDR3 has 13 residues. DNA for the CDR3: TGCAGTGCTAGTTACAGGGTCCCCTACGAGCAGTACTTC. Its protein product is CSASYRVPYEQYF.

Comments on this clone: The sample holds other DNA sequences that translate to the same CDR3. The genes are TRBV5-1 and TRBJ1-1, with D maybe TRBD1 (6 bases). V lost 3 bases, J lost 1 base, and 7 bases lay in between. This CDR3 comprises 13 residues. Germline V CDR1 and CDR2: SGHRS, YFSETQ. The CDR3, as DNA: TGCGCCAGCAGCTCGGGACAGAACACTGAAGCTTTCTTT. Translating gives CASSSGQNTEAFF.

This clone was seen once. V is TRBV6-1 and J is TRBJ1-1; maybe TRBD1 (6 bases). V lost 2 bases and J lost 5, with 15 bases in between. The CDR3 is 15 amino acids. Germline V gene lookup returns CDR1 MNHNS and CDR2 SASEGT. CDR3 coding DNA: TGTGCCAGCAGTGAATTAAGGGGGTCAGGAACTGAAGCTTTCTTT. Translated, it gives CASSELRGSGTEAFF.

A remark on this clone: This specimen includes other DNA sequences encoding the same CDR3. The J gene is TRBJ1-2, the V gene TRBV10-3, with 11 bases identical to TRBD1. V lost 5 bases and J lost 1; bases outside the gene matches: 6. Germline-derived CDR1 and CDR2 are ENHRY and SYGVKD. The CDR3 contains 16 residues. CDR3 amino acids: CAISTGTGGLNYGYTF. The CDR3, as DNA: TGTGCCATCAGTACCGGGACAGGGGGACTTAACTATGGCTACACCTTC.

This clone showed up just a few times. This rearrangement joins TRBV20-1 to TRBJ2-7; D is unclear. Trimming took 3 bases from V and 4 from J, leaving 13 bases between them. Germline CDR1 DFQATT, CDR2 SNEGSKA (reference sequence). The CDR3 loop spans 13 amino acids. CDR3 DNA: TGCAGTGCTAGTAAACAGATCGTATACGAGCAGTACTTC. It codes for CSASKQIVYEQYF.